One sample yielded the 12 T cell receptor gamma chains listed below, sequenced in a study of gamma delta lymphoproliferative disorders and STAT genes. TCRdb re-called the multiplex PCR reads with CATT. The sample consists of under 2,500 gamma-chain clones, roughly 12% of them appearing once. Genomic DNA from isolated PBMCs served as the sequencing template. Sequencing used blood. The receptors shown here come from a human donor in good health.

This clone is judged large. Other DNA sequences in the sample encode the same CDR3. The V call is TRGV4, the J call TRGJ1 or TRGJ2. No J gene was available from TCRdb, and it was assigned here by a germline match of the DNA. The length of the CDR3 is 12 residues. Germline V gives CDR1 EGSTGY, CDR2 YDSYTSSV. The junction had 3 bases not matched to a gene; V was cut back by 0 bases and J by 7 bases. The CDR3 region is CATWDGPYKKLF. The CDR3 bases are TGTGCCACCTGGGATGGGCCCTATAAGAAACTCTTT.

By share, this clone counts as medium-sized (0.01 to 0.1%). V usage is TRGV4 and J usage is TRGJ1 or TRGJ2. No J segment appears in TCRdb, so it was assigned here by matching the sequence to germline. Germline trimming cut 7 bases from V and 0 bases from J; bases unmatched to any gene: 6. The germline CDR1 and CDR2 sequences are EGSTGY and YDSYTSSV. The CDR3 runs 13 residues. The CDR3 is CATCGLNYYKKLF. In DNA form, the CDR3 reads TGTGCCACCTGCGGGTTGAATTATTATAAGAAACTCTTT.

Sample share makes this clone medium-sized (0.01 to 0.1%). This chain uses TRGV2 with TRGJ1 or TRGJ2. The J gene, missing from TCRdb, was assigned here through DNA to germline matching. This CDR3 is 15 amino acids long. Germline CDR1 is EGSNGY and CDR2 is YDSYNSKV. The V segment lost 1 base and the J segment 0 bases; nucleotides outside the gene matches: 6. The CDR3 region has the DNA TGTGCCACCTGGGACGGATGTGCGAATTATTATAAGAAACTCTTT. Amino acid sequence: CATWDGCANYYKKLF.

Judged by abundance, this clone is medium-sized (0.01 to 0.1%). The chain combines TRGV10 with TRGJ1 or TRGJ2. The J gene was not available in TCRdb and was assigned here by matching the DNA to germline segments. TRGV10 belongs to the ORF category, with a function that is uncertain. The CDR3 runs to 14 residues. With V trimmed by 8 bases and J by 5 bases, 13 bases remained unmatched. This CDR3 is CAAWDSSDDYKKLF. CDR3 DNA: TGTGCTGCGTGGGATTCAAGTGATGATTATAAGAAACTCTTT.

This clone qualifies as medium-sized. The rearrangement uses TRGV10 and TRGJ1 or TRGJ2. TCRdb leaves out the J gene; it was filled in here by matching the DNA to germline. TRGV10 is assigned to the ORF class and has an uncertain function. The CDR3 has 13 residues. After removal of 8 bases from V and 7 bases from J, the junction contained 12 bases not matched to a gene. As DNA, the CDR3 is TGTGCTGCGTGGGATCCCACAAGCTATAAGAAACTCTTT. Translation: CAAWDPTSYKKLF.

This clone ranks as medium-sized. The V call is TRGV4, the J call TRGJ1 or TRGJ2. As TCRdb names no J gene, one was assigned here on the basis of a DNA match to germline. CDR1 is EGSTGY and CDR2 is YDSYTSSV in the germline V gene. The ends lost 0 bases at V and 4 bases at J; junction bases unmatched: 12. This CDR3 is 16 amino acids long. The CDR3 sequence is CATWDGQTGKYYKKLF. CDR3 DNA: TGTGCCACCTGGGATGGGCAAACTGGTAAATATTATAAGAAACTCTTT.

Sample share makes this clone medium-sized. The chain links TRGV10 to TRGJ1 or TRGJ2. Assignment of the J gene here rests on matching the DNA to germline, because TCRdb gives none. TRGV10 is reported as an ORF; its role is uncertain. V dropped 8 bases and J dropped 8; count of bases not matched to a gene: 10. The CDR3 has 12 amino acids. The chain's CDR3 is CAAWDLKDKKLF. CDR3 coding DNA: TGTGCTGCGTGGGATCTAAAAGATAAGAAACTCTTT.

In its sample, this clone ranks as medium-sized. The chain recombines TRGV11 with TRGJ1 or TRGJ2. The J gene is not listed in TCRdb, so it was assigned here from a DNA match to germline. TRGV11 is an open reading frame whose function is uncertain. The ends lost 8 bases at V and 1 base at J; junction bases unmatched: 8. The CDR3 is 14 residues long. The CDR3 spells CACWTLLNYYKKLF. CDR3 sequence (DNA): TGTGCCTGCTGGACCCTACTTAATTATTATAAGAAACTCTTT.

This clone is termed medium-sized (0.01 to 0.1%). The chain has TRGV10 and TRGJ1 or TRGJ2. Matching the DNA to germline supplied the J gene, which TCRdb does not give. TRGV10 is an open reading frame whose function is uncertain. The CDR3 sequence is 14 residues long. V was clipped by 8 bases and J by 0 bases; unmatched bases: 8. Here the CDR3 DNA reads TGTGCTGCGTGGGATCCCCCGAATTATTATAAGAAACTCTTT. The encoded protein is CAAWDPPNYYKKLF.

Sample share makes this clone medium-sized. CDR3 DNA: TGTGCCACCTGGGATAGCTGTTGGAATTATAAGAAACTCTTT. The encoded protein is CATWDSCWNYKKLF. The chain joins TRGV8 to TRGJ1 or TRGJ2. TCRdb leaves out the J gene; it was filled in here by matching the DNA to germline. The CDR3 runs to 14 residues. Germline loops: CDR1 VENAVY, CDR2 YDSYNSRV. Unmatched junction bases numbered 8, after V lost 1 base and J lost 5 bases.

In this sample, this clone is medium-sized (0.01 to 0.1%). This chain joins TRGV9 and TRGJ1 or TRGJ2. TCRdb records no J gene; here it was assigned by comparing the DNA to germline. The CDR3 runs 11 residues. CDR1 and CDR2 from the germline V gene are GITISATS and ISYDGTV (reference sequence). V gave up 12 bases and J gave up 4 bases; unmatched junction bases: 9. This CDR3 reads CAPKIYYKKLF. The CDR3 coding sequence is TGTGCCCCCAAGATCTATTATAAGAAACTCTTT.

In its sample, this clone ranks as medium-sized (0.01 to 0.1%). The rearrangement uses TRGV3 and TRGJP1. Here the J gene came from matching the DNA to germline, since TCRdb omits it. V was pared by 2 bases and J by 0 bases, with 0 bases of the junction left unmatched. In germline, CDR1 is VTNTFY, CDR2 YDVSTARD (reference sequence). The CDR3 spans 14 residues. As DNA, the CDR3 is TGTGCCACCTGGGACAATACCACTGGTTGGTTCAAGATATTT. Residues: CATWDNTTGWFKIF.